This T cell receptor (beta chain) was retrieved from a study of cytomegalovirus exposure and HLA in healthy donors. Study-level background: Most donors, roughly 82% of 350 to 450 genotyped, fell in the Caucasian-associated ancestry cluster. General study results and limits: Accurate predictions that matched the HLA-A and HLA-B alleles of most subjects were reportedly made from TCR beta sequences. Certain indistinguishable V segments, among them TRBV6-2 and TRBV6-3, were excluded.

In the case of this clone: Its matching antigen is unknown.

Researchers ran the PCR with 60 Vbeta and 13 Jbeta primers. Produced via immunoSEQ multiplex PCR; TCRdb's table is partial and in-frame only. This sample carries 150,000 to 180,000 clones, about 74% of them seen once, and the ten largest clones take 4%. Germline CDR1 reads MGHRA; CDR2 reads YSYEKL. V shed 4 bases and J 1 base; nucleotides not matched to a gene: 12. This CDR3 is built from 20 residues. This sequence was found in a woman between 40 and 50 years old in good health and CMV-seronegative. This chain joins TRBV4-1 and TRBJ2-1; 14 bases map to TRBD2. The source material was PBMCs. Written as DNA, the CDR3 is TGCGCCAGCAGCCCTATAGGGACTAGCGGGGGTATCGGGTCCTACAATGAGCAGTTCTTC. Protein product: CASSPIGTSGGIGSYNEQFF.